These 8 T cell receptor beta chains were sequenced from one sample in a study of Ad26.COV2.S vaccination and SARS-CoV-2 variants. Clones were read by immunoSEQ multiplex PCR, and TCRdb kept only the in-frame ones, dropping some. The profile shows some 320,000 clones, around four fifths of them singletons. The treatment here: 15 to 20 received Ad26.COV2.S at low or high dose, single or two shots; roughly 5 received placebo; per-sample allocation not given. Each sample was drawn 63 days after the first injection (of vaccine or placebo). Sequences were derived from peripheral blood, sampled in a trial of Ad26.COV2.S vaccine versus placebo. Source of these receptors: a person aged 18 to 65 who received the Ad26.COV2.S COVID-19 vaccine or a placebo.

This clone appeared a single time. The gene calls are TRBV28 and TRBJ1-4; TRBD1 matches at 11 bases. Germline CDR1 MDHEN, CDR2 SYDVKM. The CDR3 is 16 amino acids. J was trimmed by 8 bases and V by 3 bases; bases with no gene match: 8. CDR3 loop: CASSLDRGREYEKLFF. CDR3 DNA sequence: TGTGCCAGCAGTTTGGACAGGGGGCGCGAATACGAAAAACTGTTTTTT.

The chain uses TRBV19 and TRBJ1-6; no clear D gene. Germline V gene lookup returns CDR1 LNHDA and CDR2 SQIVND (reference sequence). CDR3 length: 12 amino acids. Trimming removed 5 bases from V and 8 bases from J, with 7 bases in between. CDR3 nucleotides: TGTGCCAGTAGTCCTAGTTATTCACCCCTCCACTTT. It codes for CASSPSYSPLHF.

The chain carries TRBV6-1 and TRBJ2-7; D is undetermined. V was trimmed by 4 bases and J by 0 bases, leaving 16 bases between them. Per the germline V gene, CDR1 is MNHNS and CDR2 is SASEGT. CDR3 length: 16 amino acids. CDR3 coding DNA: TGTGCCAGCAGTGTTCGGTACAGCAGTCTCTCCTACGAGCAGTACTTC. This sequence encodes CASSVRYSSLSYEQYF.

This clone has a handful of counts. This chain links TRBV15 with TRBJ1-3; D is unresolved. V was cut by 4 bases and J by 0 bases, with 7 bases left in between. CDR1 is LNHNV and CDR2 is YYDKDF in the germline V gene (reference sequence). CDR3 length: 14 amino acids. The CDR3 DNA is TGTGCCACCAGCATGTGGGGCTCTGGAAACACCATATATTTT. Protein: CATSMWGSGNTIYF.

The chain recombines TRBV5-1 with TRBJ1-3; no clear D. V lost 4 bases, J lost 0 bases, and 5 bases lay in between. This CDR3 contains 13 residues. Per the germline V gene, CDR1 is SGHRS and CDR2 is YFSETQ. The CDR3 region has the DNA TGCGCCAGCAGCGCGGCCTCTGGAAACACCATATATTTT. This encodes CASSAASGNTIYF.

The chain has TRBV5-1 and TRBJ1-2, with D perhaps TRBD1 (6 bases). V was clipped by 4 bases and J by 4 bases, with 17 bases between them. The germline gives CDR1 SGHRS, CDR2 YFSETQ. The CDR3 extends over 15 amino acids. The CDR3 loop reads CASSPQGGASYGYTF. For the CDR3, the DNA is TGCGCCAGCAGCCCTCAAGGGGGGGCAAGCTATGGCTACACCTTC. Full variable domain (outside the CDR3, taken from reference TRBV5-1 and TRBJ1-2): KAGVTQTPRYLIKTRGQQVTLSCSPISGHRSVSWYQQTPGQGLQFLFEYFSETQRNKGNFPGRFSGRQFSNSRSEMNVSTLELGDSALYLCASSPQGGASYGYTFGSGTRLTVV.

V is TRBV7-6 and J is TRBJ2-7, with 8 bases identical to TRBD1. Germline V gene lookup returns CDR1 SGHVS and CDR2 FNYEAQ. This CDR3 is built from 13 residues. The J segment lost 0 bases and the V segment lost 8 bases, leaving 3 bases of the junction unmatched. CDR3 amino acids: CASGQGFSYEQYF. The DNA for the CDR3 is TGTGCCAGCGGACAGGGATTCTCCTACGAGCAGTACTTC.

The rearrangement joins TRBV19 to TRBJ1-2; D possibly corresponds to TRBD1 (5 bases). Germline V gene data show CDR1 as LNHDA and CDR2 as SQIVND (reference sequence). The CDR3 spans 12 residues. Deletions cut 4 bases from V and 4 bases from J, with 7 bases between. CDR3 region: CASSKTGYGYTF. The CDR3 DNA reads as TGTGCCAGTAGTAAAACAGGCTATGGCTACACCTTC. The full variable domain, with the rest looked up from reference TRBV19 and TRBJ1-2, is DGGITQSPKYLFRKEGQNVTLSCEQNLNHDAMYWYRQDPGQGLRLIYYSQIVNDFQKGDIAEGYSVSREKKESFPLTVTSAQKNPTAFYLCASSKTGYGYTFGSGTRLTVV.